This T cell receptor (beta chain) appears in the sequencing data of a study of control samples from healthy donors and cancer patients. Sequencing was performed with immunoSEQ multiplex PCR; in TCRdb, only in-frame clones are kept and a portion is missing. The data show about 120,000 clones, with 85% to 90% seen just once and 1% to 1.4% held by the top ten. Sequences were obtained from PBMCs. The TCR comes from a woman aged 45-65 years with colorectal cancer.

CDR3 residues: CASSVDGHGYEQYF. Written as DNA, the CDR3 is TGTGCCAGCAGCGTAGACGGACATGGCTACGAGCAGTACTTC. The chain combines TRBV9 with TRBJ2-7; possible D gene TRBD1, 5 bases. Germline V lookup: CDR1 SGDLS, CDR2 YYNGEE. Trimming left V 0 bases short and J 3 bases short, with 10 bases between. The CDR3 has 14 residues.